These T cell receptor beta chains were read from a single sample in a study of cytomegalovirus exposure and HLA in healthy donors. Produced via immunoSEQ multiplex PCR; TCRdb's table is partial and in-frame only. Among approximately 210,000 clones listed, more than 70% were seen once. Sequencing was performed on PBMCs. These receptors came from a middle-aged woman in good health and CMV-seronegative. CDR3s include the opening cysteine and the closing phenylalanine or tryptophan. D genes are given only for firm matches. Not all rows give a size; the values are once, few, many and, for expanded clones, a class.

TRBJ2-7 | TRBV29-1 | . | . | TGCAGCGTTAGTTACCAGGGGTTTGGTTACGAGCAGTACTTC | CSVSYQGFGYEQYF
TRBJ1-4 | TRBV7-2 | . | TRBD1 | TGTGCCAGCAGCAGCCGACAGGGAGGTAATGAAAAACTGTTTTTT | CASSSRQGGNEKLFF
TRBJ2-7 | TRBV13 | . | . | TGTGCCAGCAGCCCACAGACAGCGTCCTCCTACGAGCAGTACTTC | CASSPQTASSYEQYF
TRBJ2-1 | TRBV7-9 | . | TRBD2 | TGTGCCAGCAGCCGCCTGGGACTAGCGGGAAAGGATGAGCAGTTCTTC | CASSRLGLAGKDEQFF
TRBJ2-7 | TRBV7-8 | . | TRBD1 | TGTGCCAGCAGCGAACAGGGGACGTACGAGCAGTACTTC | CASSEQGTYEQYF
TRBJ2-2 | TRBV19 | few | TRBD2 | TGTGCCAGTAAAGGACTAGTGGGAATTGGCGGGGAGCTGTTTTTT | CASKGLVGIGGELFF
TRBJ1-4 | TRBV11-2 | . | . | TGTGCCAGCAGCCCGTGGAGGAAAGGGGAAAAACTGTTTTTT | CASSPWRKGEKLFF
TRBJ1-2 | TRBV6-1 | . | TRBD1 | TGTGCCAGCAGTGAAGCGGCAGGGGGCGCAGATGGCTACACCTTC | CASSEAAGGADGYTF
TRBJ2-2 | TRBV29-1 | once | TRBD2 | TGCAGCGTTGTGGGGACTAGCGGGAGTCGGGTCGGGGAGCTGTTTTTT | CSVVGTSGSRVGELFF
TRBJ2-1 | TRBV30 | . | . | TGTGCCTGGAGTCCGCGGGAATGGGAGCAGTTCTTC | CAWSPREWEQFF
TRBJ1-2 | TRBV18 | few | TRBD1 | TGTGCCAGCTCACCTGACAGGGGCGGCTACACCTTC | CASSPDRGGYTF
TRBJ1-1 | TRBV14 | . | . | TGTGCCAGCAGCCAAGATGTGGTACTTAACACTGAAGCTTTCTTT | CASSQDVVLNTEAFF
TRBJ2-1 | TRBV2 | . | . | TGTGCCAGCTCATGGGGAGTATCCAGCAATGAGCAGTTCTTC | CASSWGVSSNEQFF
TRBJ1-5 | TRBV7-9 | . | TRBD1 | TGTTCCAGCAGCTCCCTGGGCGGAGGGGGCCGCAATCAGCCCCAGCATTTT | CSSSSLGGGGRNQPQHF
TRBJ2-7 | TRBV5-6 | . | . | TGTGCCAGCAGCTTTAAGGGGTACGAGCAGTACTTC | CASSFKGYEQYF
TRBJ2-1 | TRBV6-5 | . | TRBD2 | TGTGCCAGCACTCGCGGGAGGGCCGCGAATGAGCAGTTCTTC | CASTRGRAANEQFF
TRBJ2-3 | TRBV6-4 | . | TRBD2 | TGTGCCAGCCGAGCGGGAGGCTCTTCAGATACGCAGTATTTT | CASRAGGSSDTQYF